One and the same sample provided the 8 T cell receptor beta chains below, sequenced in a study of shared clonotypes between healthy human individuals. Measured with immunoSEQ multiplex PCR; TCRdb has only the in-frame clones, and not every one. Among approximately 2.5 million clones listed, 93% were seen once. Sample: naive CD4+ T cells from PBMCs. As to subset: CD45RA+ positively selected. These receptors were obtained from a man younger than 35 in good health. Some clones in this sample may be carry-over from other donors' samples.

On this clone: Other DNA sequences in this specimen translate into the identical CDR3. This chain joins TRBV18 and TRBJ2-3; D gene unclear. V was shortened by 2 bases and J by 1 base, with 7 bases between the two germline ends. Germline-derived CDR1 and CDR2 are KGHSH and LQKENI. This CDR3 comprises 14 residues. The CDR3 nucleotides are TGTGCCAGCTCACCATCAAGCGGCACAGATACGCAGTATTTT. Translated, it gives CASSPSSGTDTQYF.

To note about this clone: The sample holds other DNA sequences that translate to the same CDR3. This chain joins TRBV25-1 and TRBJ1-1; D not certain. The V end lost 6 bases, the J end lost 1 base, and 3 bases lay between the germline ends. The germline gives CDR1 MGHDK, CDR2 SYGVNS. CDR3 size: 11 residues. The CDR3 sequence: CASRGNTEAFF. The CDR3 DNA follows: TGTGCCAGCAGAGGGAACACTGAAGCTTTCTTT.

The V gene is TRBV15, the J gene TRBJ1-2; weak D call: TRBD1 (6 bases). The CDR3 consists of 16 residues. From germline, CDR1 is LNHNV and CDR2 YYDKDF (reference sequence). V lost 1 base and J lost 4, with 16 bases in between. The CDR3 bases are TGTGCCACCAGCAGAGGGATCGGGGGGCCGAGCTATGGCTACACCTTC. Translating gives CATSRGIGGPSYGYTF.

The gene calls are TRBV10-3 and TRBJ2-3; D might be TRBD1 (6 bases). The germline V and J ends were trimmed by 8 bases and 2 bases, with 8 bases remaining between them. Germline V gives CDR1 ENHRY, CDR2 SYGVKD. CDR3 length: 12 amino acids. Here the CDR3 reads CAIRQDTDTQYF. Here the CDR3 DNA reads TGTGCCATCCGACAGGACACAGATACGCAGTATTTT.

The rearrangement links TRBV5-1 to TRBJ1-2; 9 nucleotides agree with TRBD1. Looked up from germline, CDR1 is SGHRS and CDR2 is YFSETQ. V gave up 1 base and J gave up 7 bases; unmatched junction bases: 8. The CDR3 sequence is 15 residues long. CDR3 sequence reads: CASSLRDRASGGYTF. The CDR3 DNA is TGCGCCAGCAGCTTGCGGGACAGGGCTTCGGGTGGCTACACCTTC.

This clone appeared once. This rearrangement joins TRBV6-4 to TRBJ2-7, with a possible D match to TRBD2 (6 bases). From germline, CDR1 is MRHNA and CDR2 SNTAGT. The V end lost 2 bases, the J end lost 3 bases, and 23 bases lay between the germline ends. The CDR3 is made up of 18 amino acids. Written as DNA, the CDR3 is TGTGCCAGCAGTGACCAGTCCAGGTTGGGGTCCGGGGGCTACGAGCAGTACTTC. It codes for CASSDQSRLGSGGYEQYF.

The V call is TRBV2, the J call TRBJ2-2, with 7 positions matching TRBD2. The CDR3 extends over 16 amino acids. Per the germline V gene, CDR1 is SNHLY and CDR2 is FYNNEI. V was pared by 2 bases and J by 5 bases, with 8 bases of the junction left unmatched. CDR3 nucleotides: TGTGCCAGCAGTGAATTTGGCGGGAGAAGGACCGGGGAGCTGTTTTTT. Translated: CASSEFGGRRTGELFF.

V gene TRBV5-1 combines with J gene TRBJ2-1; D uncertain. Germline V CDR1 and CDR2: SGHRS, YFSETQ. Trimming removed 0 bases from V and 13 bases from J, with 11 bases in between. This CDR3 has 12 amino acids. DNA of the CDR3: TGCGCCAGCAGCTTGGAAGGGTCTACACAGTTCTTC. This sequence encodes CASSLEGSTQFF.